This T cell receptor beta chain was recovered during a study of blood T cell repertoires in COVID-19. Background on the study: Sites in the United States, Italy and Spain provided acute and convalescent COVID-19 samples. From T cells, B-cell-depleted T cells, or PBMCs came the material, which was cDNA or gDNA.

Original processing notes: Estimation of nucleated cell counts was performed using reference gene primer amplification. The assay was immunoSEQ multiplex PCR, and TCRdb's table has in-frame clones only and misses some. V, J and clone size are those of that table, while D and trimming were read from the DNA. Among under 200,000 clones listed, more than 70% were seen once. As for this clone: In the same sample, other DNA sequences code for this CDR3.

CDR3 size: 15 residues. Trimming took 6 bases from V and 1 from J, leaving 13 bases between them. Germline assignment: CDR1 MNHEY and CDR2 SVGAGI. V usage is TRBV6-5 and J usage is TRBJ1-3; possible D gene TRBD1, 6 bases. The sample taken for sequencing was peripheral blood. The receptor was isolated from a man between 40 and 49 years old with active or convalescent COVID-19. DNA for the CDR3: TGTGCCAGCAGGAGGACAGTTGGGTCTGGAAACACCATATATTTT. Translated: CASRRTVGSGNTIYF.